This T cell receptor beta chain was captured in a study of T cell responses to AZD1222 COVID-19 vaccine. Study findings and constraints: Among vaccine-associated CD4 TCRs, coverage spanned spike, with dominance at 160-218 and 743-854. Spike-specific TCR repertoires showed rising breadth and depth after two AZD1222 doses. Donors, mostly white British, included more females; clonal diversity was possibly underestimated. The repertoires were collected only after the peak T cell response.

Remarks on this clone: Its specificity is not known.

Germline V gives CDR1 MDHEN, CDR2 SYDVKM. The V gene lost 5 bases and the J gene lost 6 bases, with 17 bases spanning the gap. The CDR3 has 15 residues. Sequencing used immunoSEQ multiplex PCR; TCRdb keeps in-frame clones, though not all of them. The sample has over 100,000 clones, about 90% seen once. Here the sequenced sample was peripheral blood, taken on day 0 of AZD1222 vaccination. The chain carries TRBV28 and TRBJ1-5; D may be TRBD1 (6 bases). The source is an adult in good health. CDR3 sequence: CASSPAPGAVQPQHF. Here the CDR3 DNA reads TGTGCCAGCAGTCCGGCGCCGGGGGCGGTTCAGCCCCAGCATTTT.